Following are 6 T cell receptor beta chains from one sample sequenced in a study of regulatory T cells in long-lasting Graves disease. Time point specified: persistent/refractory GD, antithyroid drugs over 5 years with positive TRAb. RNA from PBMCs was the source of the TCR library. Library construction for TCR beta used iRepertoire HTBI primers and Arm-PCR of CDR3 regions. TCRdb recomputed calls from the multiplex PCR reads with MiXCR, one row per CDR3 protein. The repertoire has approximately 380,000 distinct CDR3 sequences, roughly 20% of them found once; the top ten carry under 25%. The sequenced sample was peripheral blood mononuclear cells (PBMCs), obtained when the disease was refractory, from a patient treated with antithyroid drugs. The receptors were gathered from a female donor with Graves disease.

V gene TRBV12-3 or TRBV12-4 combines with J gene TRBJ2-7; the D is unclear. Trimming stripped 6 bases from V and 4 bases from J, with 22 bases between. This CDR3 has 16 amino acids. This CDR3 reads CASRPGSRKSHYEQYF. The CDR3 nucleotides are TGTGCCAGCAGGCCCGGATCTCGCAAGTCCCATTACGAGCAGTACTTC.

This clonotype came up many times. The CDR3 coding sequence is TGTGCCAGCAGTTTGTTGACGAACACTGAAGCTTTCTTT. It translates to CASSLLTNTEAFF. The chain couples TRBV27 to TRBJ1-1, with D unclear. Germline CDR1 MNHEY, CDR2 SMNVEV (reference sequence). V gave up 3 bases and J gave up 1 base, with 6 bases separating them. The CDR3 spans 13 residues.

This clonotype was seen a handful of times. V usage is TRBV20-1 and J usage is TRBJ2-7; D possibly corresponds to TRBD2 (6 bases). The CDR3 has 14 amino acids. The V end lost 6 bases, the J end lost 2 bases, and 17 bases lay between the germline ends. In germline, CDR1 is DFQATT, CDR2 SNEGSKA (reference sequence). The CDR3 DNA is TGCAGTGCGGATAGCGGAGATCTTACCTACGAGCAGTACTTC. Residues: CSADSGDLTYEQYF.

The V gene is TRBV7-9, the J gene TRBJ2-5; D may be TRBD2 (6 bases). This CDR3 comprises 14 residues. Trimming left V 5 bases short and J 3 bases short, with 13 bases between. Germline CDR1 reads SEHNR; CDR2 reads FQNEAQ (reference sequence). CDR3 DNA sequence: TGTGCCAGCAGCAGCCTCGGGGGAGAAGAGACCCAGTACTTC. This codes for CASSSLGGEETQYF.

This clonotype was observed a handful of times. The chain uses TRBV7-2 and TRBJ1-5; 8 bases are a match to TRBD1. V dropped 2 bases and J dropped 5; count of bases not matched to a gene: 14. This CDR3 contains 18 residues. The germline V gene encodes CDR1 SGHTA and CDR2 FQGNSA. CDR3 protein: CASSLKSVAGGAHQPQHF. The CDR3 region has the DNA TGTGCCAGCAGCTTAAAGTCGGTGGCAGGGGGCGCTCATCAGCCCCAGCATTTT.

The V and J genes are TRBV7-8 and TRBJ2-7; 9 bases are shared with TRBD1. V dropped 3 bases and J dropped 5; count of bases not matched to a gene: 8. The CDR3 runs 15 residues. Germline CDR1 is SGHVS and CDR2 is FQNEAQ. CDR3 protein: CASSFPGQGFNEQYF. The CDR3, as DNA: TGTGCCAGCAGCTTTCCGGGACAGGGTTTTAACGAGCAGTACTTC.